These 8 T cell receptor beta chains share one sample of origin, sequenced in a study of identical twins. TCRdb re-called the 5' RACE reads through MiXCR, storing one row per CDR3 protein. This sample carries roughly 1.6 million distinct CDR3 sequences, under 35% of them seen once, and the ten largest clones take 0.25% to 0.3%. Specimen: cord blood. The receptor set was obtained from a newborn girl in good health.

The chain is built from TRBV5-1 and TRBJ1-4; 9 bases fit TRBD1. Germline V gives CDR1 SGHRS, CDR2 YFSETQ. Trimming cost V 4 bases and J 2 bases; bases outside gene matches: 21. The CDR3 covers 21 residues. CDR3 loop: CASSPGRLIRDRVVTNEKLFF. CDR3 in DNA: TGCGCCAGCAGCCCGGGTAGGCTTATCCGGGACAGGGTAGTTACTAATGAAAAACTGTTTTTT.

The chain recombines TRBV2 with TRBJ2-4; D remains unclear. CDR3 length equals 17 residues. The V end was cut by 3 bases, the J end by 0 bases, with 15 bases between. CDR1 and CDR2 (germline): SNHLY, FYNNEI. The CDR3 DNA is TGTGCCAGCAGTGACCACATGCGAAGGGTAGCCAAAAACATTCAGTACTTC. Translating it yields CASSDHMRRVAKNIQYF.

This chain uses TRBV6-1 with TRBJ1-5; 9 positions agree with TRBD1. J was trimmed by 0 bases and V by 5 bases; bases with no gene match: 11. This CDR3 is built from 18 residues. The germline gives CDR1 MNHNS, CDR2 SASEGT. The CDR3: CASSRSGTGRYSNQPQHF. CDR3 DNA sequence: TGTGCCAGCAGTCGATCGGGGACAGGGCGCTATAGCAATCAGCCCCAGCATTTT.

The sample holds one count of this clonotype. An end of the junction differs from the germline gene, which may be a read error. V gene TRBV9 combines with J gene TRBJ1-2, with no clear D. The CDR3 length is 15 residues. Germline lookup yields CDR1 SGDLS and CDR2 YYNGEE. CDR3 sequence (DNA): TGTGCCAGCAGCGTAGATGCTCCGGGGAACTATGGCCACACCTTC. Protein sequence: CASSVDAPGNYGHTF.

This rearrangement joins TRBV3-1 to TRBJ1-2; TRBD1 aligns across 7 bases. V dropped 2 bases and J dropped 2; count of bases not matched to a gene: 20. The length of the CDR3 is 20 residues. Germline V lookup: CDR1 LGHDT, CDR2 YNNKEL (reference sequence). Here the CDR3 reads CASSQWEIFPFQGDNYGYTF. CDR3 sequence (DNA): TGTGCCAGCAGCCAATGGGAGATCTTCCCCTTTCAGGGGGACAACTATGGCTACACCTTC.

V and J are TRBV30 and TRBJ2-5, with a tentative D call TRBD1 (5 bases). The better agreement between TRBJ2-7 and the DNA end casts doubt on the J call. CDR1 and CDR2 (germline): GTSNPN, SVGIG (reference sequence). The CDR3 contains 12 residues. The CDR3 here is CAWSVIRAEQYF. CDR3 DNA: TGTGCCTGGAGTGTAATCAGGGCCGAGCAGTACTTC.

The chain uses TRBV20-1 and TRBJ1-2; maybe TRBD1 (6 bases). The CDR3 totals 15 residues. Trimming took 3 bases from V and 8 from J, leaving 22 bases between them. Germline CDR1 DFQATT, CDR2 SNEGSKA (reference sequence). The CDR3 DNA sequence: TGCAGTGCTAGTGCGGGGGGCAAAAATGGTTTAGGCTACACCTTC. This encodes CSASAGGKNGLGYTF.

The rearrangement links TRBV29-1 to TRBJ2-5; 8 bases are shared with TRBD1. The V gene's germline CDR1 is SQVTM and CDR2 ANQGSEA. The CDR3 totals 13 residues. V was pared by 6 bases and J by 11 bases, with 14 bases of the junction left unmatched. This chain's CDR3 is CSVLQGVINEQYF. The CDR3 DNA is TGCAGCGTCCTACAGGGGGTGATCAATGAGCAGTACTTC.